This T cell receptor beta chain was documented in a study of cytomegalovirus exposure and HLA in healthy donors. This CDR3 region has 14 residues. Trimming stripped 1 base from V and 4 bases from J, with 5 bases between. The germline V gene has CDR1 SGHTA and CDR2 FQGNSA. Worth noting for this clone: Its antigen is still unknown.

The protocol was immunoSEQ multiplex PCR, while the TCRdb copy is restricted to in-frame clones and leaves out a portion. The sample has 150,000 to 200,000 clones, approximately 89% seen once. Study-wide results and caveats: First-cohort TCR clusters tended to co-occur in the 95 to 150 validation repertoires, a later analysis found. Among TCR beta chains, those listed as cytomegalovirus-associated numbered roughly 150. Rare TCR sequences dominated, though some public TCRs recurred in many donors.

V usage is TRBV7-2 and J usage is TRBJ1-6; D unresolved. This TCR was recovered from a man aged 25 to 45 in good health and CMV-seropositive. The sequenced sample was PBMCs. CDR3 in DNA: TGTGCCAGCAGCTTAGACGGGTATAATTCACCCCTCCACTTT. It encodes CASSLDGYNSPLHF.